These 21 T cell receptor beta chains were all obtained from the same sample, sequenced in a study of OX40 agonist ivuxolimab in advanced cancers. Using immunoSEQ multiplex PCR, the repertoire was profiled, and TCRdb retains in-frame clones only, with some absent. The sample lists 45,000 to 65,000 clones; roughly 90% were seen once. The sequences come from CD4+ or CD8+ T cells sorted from blood, collected in a trial of the OX40 agonist ivuxolimab. All receptors derive from an adult with an advanced solid tumor such as melanoma, head and neck, liver or kidney cancer.

V gene TRBV6-5 combines with J gene TRBJ1-3; 9 bases are a match to TRBD1. The CDR3 extends over 15 amino acids. The trim removed 10 bases at V and 4 bases at J, leaving 11 bases unmatched. Germline CDR1 is MNHEY and CDR2 is SVGAGI. The CDR3 DNA follows: TGTGCCACCCTCCGCACGGGACAGGGAGGAAACACCATATATTTT. It yields the protein CATLRTGQGGNTIYF.

The CDR3 nucleotides read TGCAGCGCTAGACAGGGCGATGAAAAACTGTTTTTT. Its protein is CSARQGDEKLFF. This sequence joins TRBV29-1 and TRBJ1-4, with 7 nucleotides matching TRBD1. V gave up 7 bases and J gave up 6 bases; unmatched junction bases: 5. This CDR3 has 12 amino acids. Germline V CDR1 and CDR2: SQVTM, ANQGSEA.

J is TRBJ2-7 and V is TRBV27; TRBD1 matches at 9 bases. CDR3 length: 13 amino acids. The germline V gene has CDR1 MNHEY and CDR2 SMNVEV (reference sequence). Losses at the gene ends were 6 bases for V and 4 bases for J; bases not matched to a gene: 4. The CDR3 is CASRTGGGYEQYF. The CDR3 bases are TGTGCCAGCAGGACAGGGGGTGGATACGAGCAGTACTTC.

The V and J genes are TRBV5-4 and TRBJ1-2, with 11 bases that match TRBD1. CDR1 SGHNT and CDR2 YYREEE come from the germline V gene (reference sequence). This CDR3 region has 13 residues. V was pared by 4 bases and J by 7 bases, with 3 bases of the junction left unmatched. The CDR3 nucleotides read TGTGCCAGCAGCACGGGACAGGGGGGTGGCTACACCTTC. Translated: CASSTGQGGGYTF. The complete variable domain, with remaining parts taken from reference TRBV5-4 and TRBJ1-2, reads ETGVTQSPTHLIKTRGQQVTLRCSSQSGHNTVSWYQQALGQGPQFIFQYYREEENGRGNFPPRFSGLQFPNYSSELNVNALELDDSALYLCASSTGQGGGYTFGSGTRLTVV.

The gene calls are TRBV27 and TRBJ2-2, with 7 nucleotides matching TRBD2. The CDR3 spans 17 residues. CDR1 and CDR2 (germline): MNHEY, SMNVEV (reference sequence). V dropped 2 bases and J dropped 1; count of bases not matched to a gene: 7. CDR3: CASSLVTSSRNTGELFF. CDR3 DNA: TGTGCCAGCAGTTTAGTGACTAGCTCCCGGAACACCGGGGAGCTGTTTTTT.

This chain joins TRBV25-1 and TRBJ2-7; possibly TRBD1 for D (5 bases). CDR1 MGHDK and CDR2 SYGVNS come from the germline V gene. CDR3 length: 15 amino acids. V was clipped by 5 bases and J by 3 bases, with 17 bases between them. For the CDR3, the DNA is TGTGCCAGCAGTAAGACAGTCCTTCGTGGCTACGAGCAGTACTTC. This encodes CASSKTVLRGYEQYF.

The CDR3 DNA reads as TGTGCCATCAGTGAGGGGTCTCAGCCCCAGCATTTT. This encodes CAISEGSQPQHF. The chain employs TRBV10-3 and TRBJ1-5, with D unresolved. Trimming removed 2 bases at V and 6 bases at J, with 5 bases between. Looked up from germline, CDR1 is ENHRY and CDR2 is SYGVKD. The CDR3 has 12 residues.

The chain employs TRBV7-9 and TRBJ2-3; 7 bases are shared with TRBD2. J was trimmed by 6 bases and V by 3 bases; bases with no gene match: 9. Germline values: CDR1 SEHNR, CDR2 FQNEAQ (reference sequence). CDR3 length: 15 amino acids. CDR3 nucleotides: TGTGCCAGCAGCTTGTTAAGAGCGGGGACGGATACGCAGTATTTT. Its translation is CASSLLRAGTDTQYF.

This clone has just a few counts. The V and J genes are TRBV19 and TRBJ2-3; 8 nucleotides align to TRBD1. J lost 4 bases, V lost 5 bases, and 11 bases had no gene match. This CDR3 spans 16 amino acids. Per germline, CDR1 LNHDA and CDR2 SQIVND (reference sequence). DNA of the CDR3: TGTGCCAGTAGTCCTATCAGGGGGCTCCAAGCAGATACGCAGTATTTT. Protein: CASSPIRGLQADTQYF.

The J gene is TRBJ1-1, the V gene TRBV7-9; TRBD1 is a possible D gene (5 bases). CDR1 and CDR2 (germline): SEHNR, FQNEAQ (reference sequence). The CDR3 runs to 19 residues. V lost 2 bases, J lost 1 base, and 23 bases lay in between. The CDR3 loop reads CASSLPQTNRSGENTEAFF. CDR3 coding DNA: TGTGCCAGCAGCTTACCCCAGACCAACAGGTCGGGGGAGAACACTGAAGCTTTCTTT.

J is TRBJ2-1 and V is TRBV29-1; unclear D gene. The germline gives CDR1 SQVTM, CDR2 ANQGSEA. This CDR3 contains 14 residues. Trimming left V 3 bases short and J 6 bases short, with 15 bases between. CDR3 nucleotides: TGCAGCGTTGAGAACTTAACTCGTCTCAATGAGCAGTTCTTC. Translated, it gives CSVENLTRLNEQFF.

The rearrangement uses TRBV29-1 and TRBJ2-7; 11 bases map to TRBD2. V gave up 4 bases and J gave up 4 bases; unmatched junction bases: 6. The CDR3 has 14 residues. Germline assignment: CDR1 SQVTM and CDR2 ANQGSEA. The CDR3 sequence: CSVVGTSGLYEQYF. CDR3 DNA sequence: TGCAGCGTTGTGGGGACTAGCGGCCTTTACGAGCAGTACTTC.

This chain joins TRBV10-1 and TRBJ2-5; TRBD2 might be the D (6 bases). Trimming took off 6 bases at V and 5 bases at J, with 22 bases between the two ends. In germline, CDR1 is WNHNN, CDR2 SYGVQD (reference sequence). The CDR3 has 16 residues. CDR3 bases: TGCGCCAGCAGCGCCAGTGGATGGGGAGGTCCGGAGACCCAGTACTTC. This gives the protein CASSASGWGGPETQYF.

This chain connects TRBV6-5 to TRBJ2-2; no reliable D call. The germline V and J ends were trimmed by 7 bases and 6 bases, with 15 bases remaining between them. Germline V CDR1 and CDR2: MNHEY, SVGAGI. The length of the CDR3 is 14 residues. The CDR3 nucleotides read TGTGCCAGCATTGATCGTGGGTTTGCCGGGGAGCTGTTTTTT. Amino acids: CASIDRGFAGELFF.

This chain connects TRBV18 to TRBJ2-3; TRBD2 matches 8 bases. The CDR3 has 16 residues. V dropped 3 bases and J dropped 2; count of bases not matched to a gene: 7. Germline assignment: CDR1 KGHSH and CDR2 LQKENI. The chain's CDR3 is CASSPEVAGNTDTQYF. The CDR3, as DNA: TGTGCCAGCTCACCTGAGGTAGCGGGGAACACAGATACGCAGTATTTT.

The chain links TRBV13 to TRBJ1-1; no definite D call. The CDR3 spans 15 residues. The germline V and J ends were trimmed by 5 bases and 2 bases, with 15 bases remaining between them. The germline gives CDR1 PRHDT, CDR2 FYEKMQ (reference sequence). The CDR3 DNA reads as TGTGCCAGCAGCGGTAGTGAGAGGGTAAACACTGAAGCTTTCTTT. Its protein is CASSGSERVNTEAFF.

The chain is built from TRBV27 and TRBJ2-3, with D tentatively TRBD2 (6 bases). The germline gives CDR1 MNHEY, CDR2 SMNVEV (reference sequence). The germline V and J ends were trimmed by 7 bases and 7 bases, with 27 bases remaining between them. There are 17 residues in the CDR3. CDR3 loop: CASIAGGGSAHIHTQYF. The CDR3 nucleotides read TGTGCCAGCATAGCCGGGGGAGGCAGTGCCCACATCCATACGCAGTATTTT.

The chain carries TRBV12-5 and TRBJ2-1; D is undetermined. Germline CDR1 LGHNT, CDR2 FRNRAP. V shed 0 bases and J shed 4 bases, with 7 bases lying between them. This CDR3 comprises 14 residues. As DNA, the CDR3 is TGTGCTAGTGGTTTGGTCTACAAGTACAATGAGCAGTTCTTC. This translates into CASGLVYKYNEQFF.

This clone occurred once. V is TRBV27 and J is TRBJ2-1; TRBD2 is a possible D gene (5 bases). V lost 10 bases, J lost 8 bases, and 12 bases lay in between. CDR1 is MNHEY and CDR2 is SMNVEV in the germline V gene (reference sequence). This CDR3 contains 11 residues. CDR3 in amino acids: CATRAGYEQFF. CDR3 in DNA: TGTGCCACCCGGGCGGGCTATGAGCAGTTCTTC.

The chain carries TRBV6-5 and TRBJ1-3, with a tentative D call TRBD1 (6 bases). CDR3 size: 15 residues. Germline V gives CDR1 MNHEY, CDR2 SVGAGI. V shed 8 bases and J shed 0 bases, with 14 bases lying between them. The CDR3 region is CASLRQATSGNTIYF. Written as DNA, the CDR3 is TGTGCCAGCTTAAGACAGGCTACCTCTGGAAACACCATATATTTT.

This clone was detected only once. The chain employs TRBV19 and TRBJ1-2; D is ambiguous. The V and J ends lost 4 bases and 4 bases respectively, with 22 bases between them. Germline V CDR1 and CDR2: LNHDA, SQIVND (reference sequence). This CDR3 is 17 amino acids long. For the CDR3, the DNA is TGTGCCAGTAGTACCCCGGCGCGGCGGACGCTTTTCTATGGCTACACCTTC. Its translation is CASSTPARRTLFYGYTF.